This T cell receptor (beta chain) originates from a study of CD8+ T cells in alopecia areata. TCR sequencing used cDNA made by reverse transcription of extracted RNA. TCRdb's copy holds only in-frame clones and misses some; the assay was immunoSEQ multiplex PCR. The table lists 110,000 to 150,000 clones, roughly 62% of them singletons. This CDR3 contains 13 residues. Germline values: CDR1 SGHRS, CDR2 YFSETQ. V was cut by 0 bases and J by 0 bases, with 3 bases left in between. The rearrangement joins TRBV5-1 to TRBJ2-5; D remains ambiguous. The TCR sequence derives from a human donor with alopecia areata. The source was CD4+ T cells sorted from blood, collected at week 0. The CDR3: CASSLEHQETQYF. DNA for the CDR3: TGCGCCAGCAGCTTGGAGCACCAAGAGACCCAGTACTTC.